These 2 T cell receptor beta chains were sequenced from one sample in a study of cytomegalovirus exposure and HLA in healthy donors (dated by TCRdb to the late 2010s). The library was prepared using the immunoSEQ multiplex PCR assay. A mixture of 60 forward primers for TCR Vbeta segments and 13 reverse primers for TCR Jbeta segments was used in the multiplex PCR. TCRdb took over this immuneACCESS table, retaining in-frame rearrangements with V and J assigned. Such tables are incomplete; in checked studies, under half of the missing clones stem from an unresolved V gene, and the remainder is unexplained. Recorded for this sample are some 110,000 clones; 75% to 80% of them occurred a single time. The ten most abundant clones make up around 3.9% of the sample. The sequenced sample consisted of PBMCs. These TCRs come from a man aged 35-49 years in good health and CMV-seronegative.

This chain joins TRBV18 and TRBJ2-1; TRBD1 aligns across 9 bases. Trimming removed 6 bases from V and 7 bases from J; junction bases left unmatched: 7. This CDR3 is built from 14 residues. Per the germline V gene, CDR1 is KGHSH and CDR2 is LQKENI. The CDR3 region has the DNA TGTGCCAGCTCCCAAGGACAGGGGAAGAATGAGCAGTTCTTC. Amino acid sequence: CASSQGQGKNEQFF.

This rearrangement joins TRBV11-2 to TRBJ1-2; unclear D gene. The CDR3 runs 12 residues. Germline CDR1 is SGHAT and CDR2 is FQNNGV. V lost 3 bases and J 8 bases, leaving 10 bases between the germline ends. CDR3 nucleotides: TGTGCCAGCAGCTTGGGCCATGGCGGCTACACCTTC. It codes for CASSLGHGGYTF.